The rows below give T cell receptor beta chains drawn from one sample of a study of T cells after yellow fever vaccination. TCRdb itself ran the 5' RACE reads through MiXCR, one entry per CDR3 protein. The sample holds about 260,000 distinct CDR3 sequences; 10% to 15% are singletons and the top ten take around 0.55%. The sequencing used CD4+ T cells sorted from PBMCs, collected 45 days after the yellow fever booster vaccination. Receptors were obtained from a man aged 30 to 45 who received the YFV17D yellow fever vaccine. Both conserved end residues are part of each CDR3. D genes are given only for firm matches. A clone size is listed for some rows: how often the clone was seen (once, few, many), or a class if it is expanded.

clone_size: few; v_call: TRBV6-6; d_call: NA; j_call: TRBJ1-5; cdr3_aa: CASSLIDRQPQHF; cdr3_nt: TGTGCCAGCAGCCTCATCGACCGTCAGCCCCAGCATTTT
clone_size: few; v_call: TRBV5-1; d_call: NA; j_call: TRBJ2-1; cdr3_aa: CASSQNLGRMVVGEQFF; cdr3_nt: TGCGCCAGCAGCCAGAACCTCGGACGGATGGTGGTAGGTGAGCAGTTCTTC
clone_size: many; v_call: TRBV7-9; d_call: NA; j_call: TRBJ2-7; cdr3_aa: CASSLGLAGYEQYF; cdr3_nt: TGTGCCAGCAGCTTAGGGCTAGCCGGCTACGAGCAGTACTTC
clone_size: NA; v_call: TRBV7-9; d_call: NA; j_call: TRBJ2-5; cdr3_aa: CASSLRPSGHLYF; cdr3_nt: TGTGCCAGCAGCTTACGTCCGAGCGGGCACTTATACTTC
clone_size: few; v_call: TRBV5-1; d_call: TRBD2; j_call: TRBJ2-7; cdr3_aa: CASSSYGLAGGPGYEQYF; cdr3_nt: TGCGCCAGCAGCTCCTACGGACTAGCGGGAGGGCCTGGTTACGAGCAGTACTTC
clone_size: few; v_call: TRBV6-2/TRBV6-3; d_call: TRBD2; j_call: TRBJ2-1; cdr3_aa: CASSRKLPGLAGGWEQFF; cdr3_nt: TGTGCCAGCAGCCGAAAGCTTCCGGGACTAGCGGGAGGATGGGAGCAGTTCTTC
clone_size: few; v_call: TRBV2; d_call: TRBD1; j_call: TRBJ2-7; cdr3_aa: CASSVIQGYEQYF; cdr3_nt: TGTGCCAGCAGTGTGATACAGGGGTACGAGCAGTACTTC
clone_size: NA; v_call: TRBV7-9; d_call: NA; j_call: TRBJ2-3; cdr3_aa: CASKWRVTDTQYF; cdr3_nt: TGTGCCAGCAAGTGGCGGGTCACAGATACGCAGTATTTT
clone_size: NA; v_call: TRBV6-5; d_call: TRBD2; j_call: TRBJ2-3; cdr3_aa: CASSLLAGGLGTDTQYF; cdr3_nt: TGTGCCAGCAGTCTACTAGCGGGAGGGCTCGGCACAGATACGCAGTATTTT
clone_size: NA; v_call: TRBV5-1; d_call: TRBD2; j_call: TRBJ2-7; cdr3_aa: CASSSLREGEQYF; cdr3_nt: TGCGCCAGCAGCTCCTTGCGGGAGGGCGAGCAGTACTTC
clone_size: few; v_call: TRBV10-3; d_call: NA; j_call: TRBJ2-7; cdr3_aa: CAISEVAVVVEQYF; cdr3_nt: TGTGCCATCAGTGAGGTAGCCGTGGTGGTCGAGCAGTACTTC
clone_size: NA; v_call: TRBV10-3; d_call: TRBD2; j_call: TRBJ2-3; cdr3_aa: CATRLAGVPDTQYF; cdr3_nt: TGTGCCACCCGACTAGCGGGAGTCCCAGATACGCAGTATTTT
clone_size: many; v_call: TRBV5-6; d_call: TRBD2; j_call: TRBJ2-7; cdr3_aa: CASSSTMKREGYEQYF; cdr3_nt: TGTGCCAGCAGCTCCACGATGAAGCGGGAGGGCTACGAGCAGTACTTC
clone_size: few; v_call: TRBV3-1; d_call: NA; j_call: TRBJ1-4; cdr3_aa: CASSQRLSGGDEKLFF; cdr3_nt: TGTGCCAGCAGCCAAAGACTCAGCGGCGGGGATGAAAAACTGTTTTTT
clone_size: NA; v_call: TRBV6-2/TRBV6-3; d_call: NA; j_call: TRBJ2-5; cdr3_aa: CASSPPPEGTQYF; cdr3_nt: TGTGCCAGCAGCCCCCCCCCCGAGGGGACCCAGTACTTC
clone_size: NA; v_call: TRBV28; d_call: NA; j_call: TRBJ2-3; cdr3_aa: CASSSLSDTQYF; cdr3_nt: TGTGCCAGCAGTTCCCTCTCAGATACGCAGTATTTT
clone_size: NA; v_call: TRBV24-1; d_call: TRBD1; j_call: TRBJ2-1; cdr3_aa: CATARTGYNEQFF; cdr3_nt: TGTGCCACCGCCCGGACAGGCTACAATGAGCAGTTCTTC
clone_size: few; v_call: TRBV25-1; d_call: NA; j_call: TRBJ2-1; cdr3_aa: CASSGSGKSRSNEQFF; cdr3_nt: TGTGCCAGCAGTGGATCCGGGAAATCCAGGTCCAATGAGCAGTTCTTC
clone_size: few; v_call: TRBV6-2/TRBV6-3; d_call: NA; j_call: TRBJ2-1; cdr3_aa: CASSPLRNEQFF; cdr3_nt: TGTGCCAGCAGCCCTCTTCGCAATGAGCAGTTCTTC
clone_size: few; v_call: TRBV7-8; d_call: TRBD2; j_call: TRBJ2-1; cdr3_aa: CASSPLAGLAGRNEQFF; cdr3_nt: TGTGCCAGCAGCCCCCTAGCCGGGCTAGCGGGAAGGAATGAGCAGTTCTTC
clone_size: few; v_call: TRBV2; d_call: NA; j_call: TRBJ2-3; cdr3_aa: CASSEWADTQYF; cdr3_nt: TGTGCCAGCAGTGAATGGGCAGATACGCAGTATTTT
clone_size: NA; v_call: TRBV3-1; d_call: NA; j_call: TRBJ2-7; cdr3_aa: CASSQAVLHHSEQYF; cdr3_nt: TGTGCCAGCAGTCAAGCGGTCCTACACCACAGCGAGCAGTACTTC
clone_size: NA; v_call: TRBV4-3; d_call: NA; j_call: TRBJ2-1; cdr3_aa: CASSQEAAGQREQFF; cdr3_nt: TGCGCCAGCAGCCAAGAAGCGGCGGGCCAGAGAGAGCAGTTCTTC
clone_size: NA; v_call: TRBV12-3/TRBV12-4; d_call: NA; j_call: TRBJ2-7; cdr3_aa: CASSLDFPHEQYF; cdr3_nt: TGTGCCAGCAGTTTAGATTTCCCTCACGAGCAGTACTTC
clone_size: few; v_call: TRBV10-3; d_call: NA; j_call: TRBJ2-4; cdr3_aa: CAISDGTKNIQYF; cdr3_nt: TGTGCCATCAGTGATGGGACTAAAAACATTCAGTACTTC
clone_size: few; v_call: TRBV6-1; d_call: NA; j_call: TRBJ2-5; cdr3_aa: CASRTGDLEGETQYF; cdr3_nt: TGTGCCAGCAGGACAGGCGACCTAGAGGGTGAGACCCAGTACTTC
clone_size: few; v_call: TRBV9; d_call: NA; j_call: TRBJ2-7; cdr3_aa: CASSRDGTEQYF; cdr3_nt: TGTGCCAGCAGCCGCGACGGGACCGAGCAGTACTTC
clone_size: few; v_call: TRBV28; d_call: NA; j_call: TRBJ2-1; cdr3_aa: CASRPGQSYNEQFF; cdr3_nt: TGTGCCAGCAGACCGGGACAATCCTACAATGAGCAGTTCTTC
clone_size: NA; v_call: TRBV4-3; d_call: NA; j_call: TRBJ2-6; cdr3_aa: CASSQENSNSGANVLTF; cdr3_nt: TGCGCCAGCAGCCAAGAGAACAGTAACTCTGGGGCCAACGTCCTGACTTTC
clone_size: few; v_call: TRBV28; d_call: NA; j_call: TRBJ2-7; cdr3_aa: CASSSPTSYEQYF; cdr3_nt: TGTGCCAGCAGTTCTCCGACGAGCTACGAGCAGTACTTC
clone_size: few; v_call: TRBV7-2; d_call: TRBD1; j_call: TRBJ1-5; cdr3_aa: CASSTQGTATEPQHF; cdr3_nt: TGTGCCAGCAGCACCCAAGGGACAGCGACCGAGCCCCAGCATTTT
clone_size: NA; v_call: TRBV3-1; d_call: TRBD1; j_call: TRBJ2-4; cdr3_aa: CASSIGTGWNIQYF; cdr3_nt: TGTGCCAGCAGCATAGGGACAGGCTGGAACATTCAGTACTTC
clone_size: few; v_call: TRBV27; d_call: NA; j_call: TRBJ2-3; cdr3_aa: CASKASVIHTQYF; cdr3_nt: TGTGCCAGCAAGGCTAGCGTGATACATACGCAGTATTTT
clone_size: NA; v_call: TRBV29-1; d_call: NA; j_call: TRBJ1-2; cdr3_aa: CSVDGGANYGYTF; cdr3_nt: TGCAGCGTTGATGGGGGAGCAAACTATGGCTACACCTTC
clone_size: few; v_call: TRBV20-1; d_call: TRBD2; j_call: TRBJ2-3; cdr3_aa: CSARGGTSGSKGRDTQYF; cdr3_nt: TGCAGTGCTAGAGGAGGGACTAGCGGGAGTAAGGGGAGGGATACGCAGTATTTT
clone_size: few; v_call: TRBV29-1; d_call: NA; j_call: TRBJ2-3; cdr3_aa: CSVDASTDTQYF; cdr3_nt: TGCAGCGTTGATGCTAGCACAGATACGCAGTATTTT
clone_size: NA; v_call: TRBV4-1; d_call: NA; j_call: TRBJ2-5; cdr3_aa: CASSQDFTGRETQYF; cdr3_nt: TGCGCCAGCAGCCAAGATTTCACGGGGAGAGAGACCCAGTACTTC
clone_size: many; v_call: TRBV5-1; d_call: TRBD2; j_call: TRBJ2-2; cdr3_aa: CASSLHYTPGTSSTGELFF; cdr3_nt: TGCGCCAGCAGCTTGCACTATACCCCCGGGACTAGCAGCACCGGGGAGCTGTTTTTT
clone_size: few; v_call: TRBV20-1; d_call: NA; j_call: TRBJ2-7; cdr3_aa: CSAITGASSYEQYF; cdr3_nt: TGCAGTGCTATTACGGGGGCCAGCTCCTACGAGCAGTACTTC
clone_size: NA; v_call: TRBV9; d_call: TRBD2; j_call: TRBJ2-1; cdr3_aa: CASSPQGLARNEQFF; cdr3_nt: TGTGCCAGCAGCCCGCAGGGACTAGCCAGGAATGAGCAGTTCTTC
clone_size: NA; v_call: TRBV29-1; d_call: NA; j_call: TRBJ1-2; cdr3_aa: CSVVTTSNYGYTF; cdr3_nt: TGCAGCGTTGTAACCACTTCTAACTATGGCTACACCTTC
clone_size: NA; v_call: TRBV7-2; d_call: NA; j_call: TRBJ2-7; cdr3_aa: CASSLVGLAGSGEQYF; cdr3_nt: TGTGCCAGCAGCTTAGTAGGGTTGGCGGGGTCGGGGGAGCAGTACTTC